This is a list of T cell receptor beta chains from one sample in a study of metastatic and nonmetastatic thyroid tumors. Using MiXCR, TCRdb reanalyzed the PCR reads. The table lists around 20,000 clones, less than 25% of them singletons. The sequencing input was tumor tissue. All receptors derive from a female donor with papillary thyroid cancer or a benign thyroid nodule (not recorded which). Some clones in this sample may be carry-over from other donors' samples. Each CDR3 is given with its conserved first and last residue. D genes are given only for firm matches. Some rows have no size entry. The others give once, few or many, or a class for an expanded clone.

>NA|many|TRBJ2-3|TRBV3-1
TGTGCCAGCAGCCAAGGAGGGACAGATACGCAGTATTTT
CASSQGGTDTQYF
>NA|many|TRBJ2-3|TRBV5-1
TGCGCCAGCAGCCCGCCGGGGGTTACGCAGTATTTT
CASSPPGVTQYF
>NA|NA|TRBJ1-1|TRBV20-1
TGCAGTGCTGCCCGGACAGTTCCCTACCCTGAAGCTTTCTTT
CSAARTVPYPEAFF
>NA|few|TRBJ1-6|TRBV6-5
TGTGCCAGCAGTACCGATGCACAATCACCCCTCCACTTT
CASSTDAQSPLHF
>NA|few|TRBJ2-7|TRBV6-5
TGTGCCAGCAGCTACCGGGACTTATTTGAAGAGCAGTACTTC
CASSYRDLFEEQYF
>NA|many|TRBJ1-2|TRBV28
TGTGCCAGCAGTTCACCGTTAGGGACAACTAACTATGGCTACACCTTC
CASSSPLGTTNYGYTF
>TRBD1|large|TRBJ2-1|TRBV12-3/TRBV12-4
TGTGCCAGCAGTTCGAAGACAGGGGACAATGAGCAGTTCTTC
CASSSKTGDNEQFF
>NA|many|TRBJ2-1|TRBV12-5
TGTGCTAGTGGTTTGAGTTTCAAAACCAATGAGCAGTTCTTC
CASGLSFKTNEQFF
>NA|many|TRBJ2-3|TRBV20-1
TGCAGTGCTAGTGGGGGGATGGCGACAGATACGCAGTATTTT
CSASGGMATDTQYF
>NA|many|TRBJ2-4|TRBV11-2
TGTGCCAGCAGCTTAGAGGTCGGGCAGGGTTGGGCCAAAAACATTCAGTACTTC
CASSLEVGQGWAKNIQYF
>NA|NA|TRBJ2-5|TRBV28
TGTGCCAGCAGTTTAGGAGGGCCAGTAGAGACCCAGTACTTC
CASSLGGPVETQYF
>TRBD2|few|TRBJ2-7|TRBV6-1
TGTGCCAGCGCGGCTAGCGGGGAGTCCTACGAGCAGTACTTC
CASAASGESYEQYF
>NA|NA|TRBJ1-2|TRBV5-5
TGTGCCAGCAGCTTGGGCAGAGCTGCACCTTCGGGCGGCTACACCTTC
CASSLGRAAPSGGYTF
>TRBD2|medium-sized|TRBJ2-7|TRBV7-2
TGTGCCAGCACTCTAGGGCCAGCGGGAGTAATCTACGAGCAGTACTTC
CASTLGPAGVIYEQYF
>TRBD1|NA|TRBJ1-1|TRBV19
TGTGCCAGTAGTGAATCCGGGACAGGCTTGAACACTGAAGCTTTCTTT
CASSESGTGLNTEAFF
>TRBD1|many|TRBJ2-3|TRBV7-2
TGTGCCAGCAGACAGGGGGCATTTGATACGCAGTATTTT
CASRQGAFDTQYF
>TRBD1|NA|TRBJ1-1|TRBV5-1
TGCGCCAGCAGCTTGGACAGGGGTTTGGGCACTGAAGCTTTCTTT
CASSLDRGLGTEAFF
>TRBD2|NA|TRBJ2-1|TRBV20-1
TGCAGTGCTAGAGTGGGGCAGTCCAGAGGGACTAGCGGGACCTACAATGAGCAGTTCTTC
CSARVGQSRGTSGTYNEQFF
>NA|NA|TRBJ1-2|TRBV28
TGTGCCAGCAGTTCGGGGGGACCCGTGGGTGGCTACACCTTC
CASSSGGPVGGYTF
>NA|few|TRBJ2-7|TRBV19
TGTGCCAGTAGTTCGGCGGAGGGGGACATCTACGAGCAGTACTTC
CASSSAEGDIYEQYF
>NA|NA|TRBJ1-3|TRBV3-1
TGTGCCAGCAGCCAAGATATAAGAAGAGGAAACACCATATATTTT
CASSQDIRRGNTIYF
>NA|few|TRBJ1-5|TRBV6-2/TRBV6-3
TGTGCCAGCAGTTGGGCAGGATTGGGCCAGCCCCAGCATTTT
CASSWAGLGQPQHF
>NA|many|TRBJ2-6|TRBV19
TGTGCCAGTAGTATACAGAGCTCTGGGGCCAACGTCCTGACTTTC
CASSIQSSGANVLTF
>TRBD2|many|TRBJ2-7|TRBV27
TGTGCCAGCAGTTTGGGGCGGGGGGAACGGTACGAGCAGTACTTC
CASSLGRGERYEQYF
>NA|NA|TRBJ1-5|TRBV9
TGTGCCAGCAGCGTAAGCCCCGAGGGCAATCAGCCCCAGCATTTT
CASSVSPEGNQPQHF
>NA|many|TRBJ2-3|TRBV10-2
TGCGCCAGCAGTAGACTCCTTACCCGCACAGATACGCAGTATTTT
CASSRLLTRTDTQYF